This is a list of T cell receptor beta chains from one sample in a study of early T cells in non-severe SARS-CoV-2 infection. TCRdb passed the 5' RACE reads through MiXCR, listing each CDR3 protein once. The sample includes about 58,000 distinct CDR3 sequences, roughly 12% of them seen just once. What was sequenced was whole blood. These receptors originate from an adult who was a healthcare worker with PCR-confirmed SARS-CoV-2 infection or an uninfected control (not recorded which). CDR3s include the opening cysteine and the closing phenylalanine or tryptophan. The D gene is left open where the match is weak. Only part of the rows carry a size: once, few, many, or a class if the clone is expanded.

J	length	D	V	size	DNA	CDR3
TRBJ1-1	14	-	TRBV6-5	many	TGTGCCAGCAGTAAACAGGGAAGGTACACTGAAGCTTTCTTT	CASSKQGRYTEAFF
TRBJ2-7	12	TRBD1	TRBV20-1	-	TGCAGTGTGACAGGGGGTTCCCTCGAGCAGTACTTC	CSVTGGSLEQYF
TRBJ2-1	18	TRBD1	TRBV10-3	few	TGTGCCATCAGCACATCAACCGTGACAGGGCGTTCCTACAATGAGCAGTTCTTC	CAISTSTVTGRSYNEQFF
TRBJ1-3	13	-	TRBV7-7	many	TGTGCCAGCAGCCCTAACTCTGGAAACACCATATATTTT	CASSPNSGNTIYF
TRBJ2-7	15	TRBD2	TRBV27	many	TGTGCCAGCAGTCAAAAAACGGGAGGCAGGGAGGGTCCGTACTTC	CASSQKTGGREGPYF
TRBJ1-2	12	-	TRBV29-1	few	TGCAGCGCCGAGGGCGGCAACTATGGCTACACCTTC	CSAEGGNYGYTF
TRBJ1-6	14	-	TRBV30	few	TGTGCCTGGACGGTTCATAGACATAATTCACCCCTCCACTTT	CAWTVHRHNSPLHF
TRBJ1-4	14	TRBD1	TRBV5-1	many	TGCGCCAGCAGCGTGGGACAGGTTAATGAAAAACTGTTTTTT	CASSVGQVNEKLFF
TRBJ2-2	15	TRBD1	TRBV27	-	TGTGCCAGCAGTATAGGGACAGTTAACACCGGGGAGCTGTTTTTT	CASSIGTVNTGELFF
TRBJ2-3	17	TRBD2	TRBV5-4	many	TGTGCCAGCAGCAGCTTGACTAGCGGGAGAAGGACAGATACGCAGTATTTT	CASSSLTSGRRTDTQYF
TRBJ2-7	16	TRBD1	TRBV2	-	TGTGCCAGCATGGGATCCCGGGACAGATCCTCCTACGAGCAGTACTTC	CASMGSRDRSSYEQYF
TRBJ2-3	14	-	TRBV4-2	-	TGTGCCAGCAGCCAAGATAAAGGCACAGATACGCAGTATTTT	CASSQDKGTDTQYF
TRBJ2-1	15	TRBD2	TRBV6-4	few	TGTGCCAGCAGTGGGACTAGCGGGAGTTACAATGAGCAGTTCTTC	CASSGTSGSYNEQFF
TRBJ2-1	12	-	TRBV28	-	TGTGCCAGCAGTTCCGAAGGGAATGAGCAGTTCTTC	CASSSEGNEQFF
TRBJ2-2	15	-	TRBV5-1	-	TGCGCCAGCAGGGGTTCGGCGAGGAACACCGGGGAGCTGTTTTTT	CASRGSARNTGELFF
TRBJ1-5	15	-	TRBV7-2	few	TGTGCCAGCAGCTTGATCAGAAATAGCAATCAGCCCCAGCATTTT	CASSLIRNSNQPQHF
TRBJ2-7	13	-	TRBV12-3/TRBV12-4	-	TGTGCCAGCAGCCGCGCGCGGGGCTACGAGCAGTACTTC	CASSRARGYEQYF
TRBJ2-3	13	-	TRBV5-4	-	TGTGCCAGCAGCATGACAAGGGGACCTACGCAGTATTTT	CASSMTRGPTQYF
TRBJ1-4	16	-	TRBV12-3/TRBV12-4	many	TGTGCCAGCAGCCTGAACCCCTTCGGGACTAATGAAAAACTGTTTTTT	CASSLNPFGTNEKLFF
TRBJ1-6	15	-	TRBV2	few	TGTGCCAGCAGTGAGAGGCAGGAAGGGATTTCACCCCTCCACTTT	CASSERQEGISPLHF
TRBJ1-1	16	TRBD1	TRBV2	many	TGTGCCAGCATTCGACAGGGTTACCTTACGAACACTGAAGCTTTCTTT	CASIRQGYLTNTEAFF
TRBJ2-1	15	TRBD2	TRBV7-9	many	TGTGCCAGCAGATCGCAACTAGCGGAGTACAATGAGCAGTTCTTC	CASRSQLAEYNEQFF
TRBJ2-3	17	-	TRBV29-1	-	TGCAGCGTTGCGCAGGGGGCACTAGCGGTTTACACAGATACGCAGTATTTT	CSVAQGALAVYTDTQYF
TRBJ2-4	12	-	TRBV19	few	TGTGCCAGTAGTATGGAGGGAAACATTCAGTACTTC	CASSMEGNIQYF
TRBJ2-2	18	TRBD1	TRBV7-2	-	TGTGCCAGCAGCCCAGACAGGGACACACTATCGAACACCGGGGAGCTGTTTTTT	CASSPDRDTLSNTGELFF
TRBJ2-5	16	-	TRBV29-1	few	TGCAGCGTTGATCCCAGGGGAACGACAGGCGGAAAGACCCAGTACTTC	CSVDPRGTTGGKTQYF
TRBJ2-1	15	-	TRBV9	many	TGTGCCAGCAGCGTAGGCGGGAATGCCCACAATGAGCAGTTCTTC	CASSVGGNAHNEQFF
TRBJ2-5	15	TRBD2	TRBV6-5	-	TGTGCCAGCAGTTACTCGACCGGGAGGGAGAAGACCCAGTACTTC	CASSYSTGREKTQYF
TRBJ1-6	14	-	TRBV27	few	TGTGCCAGCGCCCCAGGGAGACCTAATTCACCCCTCCACTTT	CASAPGRPNSPLHF
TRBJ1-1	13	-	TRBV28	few	TGTGCCAGCAGTTCCCCGGACAGACGAGAAACTTTCTTT	CASSSPDRRETFF
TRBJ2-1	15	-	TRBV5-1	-	TGCGCCAGCAGCGGGGGACGTAGCTCCTACAATGAGCAGTTCTTC	CASSGGRSSYNEQFF
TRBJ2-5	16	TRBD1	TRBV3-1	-	TGTGCCAGCAGCCAAGATTACGGCAGGGGGTACGAGACCCAGTACTTC	CASSQDYGRGYETQYF
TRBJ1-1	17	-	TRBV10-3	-	TGTGCCATCAGTGAGTCAAGAGGTCAAGTCATGAACACTGAAGCTTTCTTT	CAISESRGQVMNTEAFF
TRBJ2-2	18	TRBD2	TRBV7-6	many	TGTGCCAGCAGCTTACTAGCGGGAGGGCCCTCGAACACCGGGGAGCTGTTTTTT	CASSLLAGGPSNTGELFF
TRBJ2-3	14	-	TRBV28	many	TGTGCCAGCAGTTTACAGGGAGGCACAGATACGCAGTATTTT	CASSLQGGTDTQYF
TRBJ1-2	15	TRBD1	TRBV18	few	TGTGCCAGCTCACTCACGGACAGGGAGGGCTATGGCTACACCTTC	CASSLTDREGYGYTF
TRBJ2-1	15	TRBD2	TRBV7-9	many	TGTGCCAGCAGCTTAGGTCTAGCGGGGACGAATGAGCAGTTCTTC	CASSLGLAGTNEQFF
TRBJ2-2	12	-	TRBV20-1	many	TGCAGTGCTAGAGATGGAGTCCGGGAGCTGTTTTTT	CSARDGVRELFF
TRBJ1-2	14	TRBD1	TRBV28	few	TGTGCCAGCAGTTTCGGGGGAGGGACAGCTGGCTACACCTTC	CASSFGGGTAGYTF
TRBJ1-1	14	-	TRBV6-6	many	TGTGCCAGCAGTTACCAGGGGTCGGACACTGAAGCTTTCTTT	CASSYQGSDTEAFF
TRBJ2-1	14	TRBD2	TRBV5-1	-	TGCGCCAGCAGCTTCCTACAAGCGGGAGAGGAGCAGTTCTTC	CASSFLQAGEEQFF
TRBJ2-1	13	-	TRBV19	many	TGTGCCAGTAGTACTACAGGGTGGTGGGAGCAGTTCTTC	CASSTTGWWEQFF
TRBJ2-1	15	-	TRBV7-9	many	TGTGCCAGCAGGTTCGGGGGCTTAGCCTACAATGAGCAGTTCTTC	CASRFGGLAYNEQFF